The clone carrying this TCR beta chain showed up many times. These data are taken from a study of neurological immune-mediated disorders. TCRdb reprocessed the 5' RACE reads with MiXCR, giving one entry per CDR3 protein. The data hold about 74,000 distinct CDR3 sequences, with 5.2% observed a single time. The germline V and J ends were trimmed by 6 bases and 5 bases, with 20 bases remaining between them. This CDR3 contains 14 residues. Germline CDR1 reads DFQATT; CDR2 reads SNEGSKA (reference sequence). V usage is TRBV20-1 and J usage is TRBJ2-7; D tentatively reads TRBD1 or TRBD2 (5 bases each). The TCR was taken from a man younger than 35 with multiple sclerosis. Material for sequencing was PBMCs. CDR3 in DNA: TGCAGTGCAGAGGGCAGGGCCCGTCGAGACGAGCAGTACTTC. Translated: CSAEGRARRDEQYF.